The 20 T cell receptor beta chains reported below all come from one sample, sequenced in a study of blood T cell repertoires in COVID-19 (TCRdb year 2020). Preparation of the library involved the immunoSEQ multiplex PCR assay. TCRdb took over this immuneACCESS table, retaining in-frame rearrangements with V and J assigned. Such tables are incomplete; in checked studies, under half of the missing clones stem from an unresolved V gene, and the remainder is unexplained. The sample profile shows roughly 130,000 clones; 90% of them were found once. Together, the top ten hold 3.7% of the sample. The sequencing sample was made of peripheral blood. The receptor source for this set is a man in his forties or fifties with active COVID-19.

This sequence joins TRBV20-1 and TRBJ2-1; D uncertain. The CDR3 contains 11 residues. V was trimmed by 3 bases and J by 5 bases, leaving 5 bases between them. Germline V gene data show CDR1 as DFQATT and CDR2 as SNEGSKA (reference sequence). The DNA of the CDR3 is TGCAGTGCTAGTGGCGACAATGAGCAGTTCTTC. It is translated as CSASGDNEQFF.

The chain uses TRBV12-3 or TRBV12-4 and TRBJ2-1; D might be TRBD2 (5 bases). The CDR3 spans 11 residues. V shed 8 bases and J shed 13 bases, with 15 bases lying between them. The CDR3 DNA reads TGTGCCAGCTCCCAAGGAGGTCTTCAGTTCTTC. Its translation is CASSQGGLQFF.

CDR3 DNA sequence: TGTGCCAGCATGGGAGGGTGGGACGAGCAGTACTTC. It codes for CASMGGWDEQYF. The gene calls are TRBV2 and TRBJ2-7; 7 bases align to TRBD2. The germline gives CDR1 SNHLY, CDR2 FYNNEI. CDR3 length: 12 residues. The J segment lost 5 bases and the V segment lost 7 bases, leaving 5 bases of the junction unmatched.

J is TRBJ2-3 and V is TRBV10-1; 10 bases agree with TRBD2. The CDR3 is 16 residues long. The V and J ends lost 4 bases and 1 base, in that order; junction bases with no gene match: 5. The V gene's germline CDR1 is WNHNN and CDR2 SYGVQD (reference sequence). The CDR3 protein is CASSGTSGSGTDTQYF. CDR3 nucleotides: TGCGCCAGCAGTGGGACTAGCGGATCCGGCACAGATACGCAGTATTTT.

The J gene is TRBJ2-2, the V gene TRBV18, with D possibly TRBD2 on 5 matching bases. The CDR3 runs to 13 residues. Germline V gives CDR1 KGHSH, CDR2 LQKENI. Trimming took 4 bases from V and 7 from J, leaving 10 bases between them. The CDR3 DNA follows: TGTGCCAGCTCACGGCGACGGGACGGGGAGCTGTTTTTT. Its translation: CASSRRRDGELFF.

The chain carries TRBV30 and TRBJ2-2; TRBD1 aligns across 8 bases. This CDR3 contains 16 residues. Germline V gene sequence: CDR1 GTSNPN, CDR2 SVGIG (reference sequence). Trimming took 2 bases from V and 6 from J; bases not matched to a gene: 11. The CDR3 bases are TGTGCCTGGAGTCCGTGGACAGGGAGAAACGCCGGGGAGCTGTTTTTT. It encodes CAWSPWTGRNAGELFF. Full variable domain (outside the CDR3, taken from reference TRBV30 and TRBJ2-2): SQTIHQWPATLVQPVGSPLSLECTVEGTSNPNLYWYRQAAGRGLQLLFYSVGIGQISSEVPQNLSASRPQDRQFILSSKKLLLSDSGFYLCAWSPWTGRNAGELFFGEGSRLTVL.

The sample holds one count of this clone. The rearrangement joins TRBV12-5 to TRBJ1-2; TRBD1 is a possible D gene (5 bases). Trimming removed 6 bases at V and 3 bases at J, with 20 bases between. The CDR3 is 16 amino acids. The germline V gene has CDR1 LGHNT and CDR2 FRNRAP. The CDR3 region has the DNA TGTGCTAGTGGCCCGTCTCTTGCGGGACTTGACTATGGCTACACCTTC. Encoded protein: CASGPSLAGLDYGYTF.

The chain carries TRBV5-1 and TRBJ2-1; 7 nucleotides agree with TRBD2. The CDR3 is made up of 14 amino acids. Germline values: CDR1 SGHRS, CDR2 YFSETQ. V dropped 2 bases and J dropped 5; count of bases not matched to a gene: 4. Here the CDR3 reads CASSFGGRDNEQFF. The CDR3 DNA reads as TGCGCCAGCAGCTTCGGGGGGAGAGACAATGAGCAGTTCTTC.

This clone was picked up one time. This rearrangement joins TRBV27 to TRBJ2-4, with 8 bases fitting TRBD1. J gave up 1 base and V 5 bases, and 1 base lay outside the gene matches. Per germline, CDR1 MNHEY and CDR2 SMNVEV (reference sequence). The CDR3 runs to 14 residues. CDR3: CASSRQGAKNIQYF. For the CDR3, the DNA is TGTGCCAGCAGTAGACAGGGGGCCAAAAACATTCAGTACTTC.

This clone was seen just once. The chain recombines TRBV3-1 (or the pseudogene TRBV3-2) with TRBJ1-2; 9 bases agree with TRBD1. CDR1 is LGHDT, CDR2 YNNKEL, per germline (reference sequence). This CDR3 is 16 amino acids long. After removal of 3 bases from V and 4 bases from J, the junction contained 9 bases not matched to a gene. This chain's CDR3 is CASSQGDRAPGYGYTF. The CDR3 DNA reads as TGTGCCAGCAGCCAGGGGGACAGGGCCCCCGGCTATGGCTACACCTTC.

This sequence joins TRBV5-4 and TRBJ2-3; 9 bases map to TRBD2. Per the germline V gene, CDR1 is SGHNT and CDR2 is YYREEE (reference sequence). Trimming took 2 bases from V and 1 from J; bases not matched to a gene: 2. This CDR3 is built from 15 residues. Here the CDR3 DNA reads TGTGCCAGCAGCTTCTGGACTAGCGGCACAGATACGCAGTATTTT. It translates to CASSFWTSGTDTQYF.

This sequence joins TRBV6-5 and TRBJ1-1; TRBD1 might be the D (5 bases). V lost 2 bases and J lost 4, with 11 bases in between. Germline-derived CDR1 and CDR2 are MNHEY and SVGAGI. The CDR3 runs to 14 residues. The CDR3 coding sequence is TGTGCCAGCAGTTACGACAGTCTCTCCACTGAAGCTTTCTTT. Amino acid sequence: CASSYDSLSTEAFF.

The CDR3 loop is CASRYDRGGEKLFF. The CDR3 DNA is TGCGCCAGCAGATACGACAGGGGTGGAGAAAAACTGTTTTTT. V usage is TRBV5-1 and J usage is TRBJ1-4, with 8 bases identical to TRBD1. V dropped 5 bases and J dropped 8; count of bases not matched to a gene: 8. Germline V CDR1 and CDR2: SGHRS, YFSETQ. This CDR3 comprises 14 residues.

V gene TRBV3-1 (or the pseudogene TRBV3-2) combines with J gene TRBJ2-1; 12 nucleotides align to TRBD1. The CDR3 has 15 residues. CDR1 LGHDT and CDR2 YNNKEL come from the germline V gene (reference sequence). The junction had 10 bases not matched to a gene; V was cut back by 4 bases and J by 12 bases. CDR3 sequence (DNA): TGTGCCAGCAGCCGCAGCCCGGGACAGGGGGCGTCGCAGTTCTTC. Protein: CASSRSPGQGASQFF.

The rearrangement joins TRBV7-8 to TRBJ1-3; no firm D call. The germline V gene encodes CDR1 SGHVS and CDR2 FQNEAQ. The CDR3 length is 16 residues. Trimming stripped 5 bases from V and 0 bases from J, with 14 bases between. The CDR3 loop is CASSTGWASSGNTIYF. CDR3 in DNA: TGTGCCAGCAGCACCGGTTGGGCGAGCTCTGGAAACACCATATATTTT.

This rearrangement joins TRBV30 to TRBJ2-5; 7 bases map to TRBD1. The CDR3 is made up of 16 amino acids. V lost 1 base to trimming and J lost 5 bases; unmatched junction nucleotides: 13. Germline V CDR1 and CDR2: GTSNPN, SVGIG (reference sequence). CDR3: CAWSEGWTGKSETQYF. CDR3 bases: TGTGCCTGGAGTGAGGGGTGGACAGGCAAGTCGGAGACCCAGTACTTC.

This clone was observed once. The chain has TRBV19 and TRBJ1-1; TRBD1 is a possible D gene (5 bases). This CDR3 spans 15 amino acids. In germline, CDR1 is LNHDA, CDR2 SQIVND (reference sequence). V was trimmed by 6 bases and J by 4 bases, leaving 18 bases between them. The CDR3 spells CASRAAQGVGTEAFF. DNA for the CDR3: TGTGCCAGTAGGGCGGCGCAGGGCGTGGGCACTGAAGCTTTCTTT.

The rearrangement links TRBV9 to TRBJ1-1; D is ambiguous. Between the trimmed V and J ends, which lost 4 bases and 3 bases, there was a span of 10 bases. Germline CDR1 reads SGDLS; CDR2 reads YYNGEE. The CDR3 runs to 13 residues. In DNA, the CDR3 is TGTGCCAGCAGCCGATTAGCCGACACTGAAGCTTTCTTT. It translates to CASSRLADTEAFF.

The chain is built from TRBV5-4 and TRBJ1-2; D perhaps matches TRBD1 (6 bases). The CDR3 runs 14 residues. Trimming took 2 bases from V and 0 from J, leaving 8 bases between them. Per the germline V gene, CDR1 is SGHNT and CDR2 is YYREEE (reference sequence). CDR3 DNA: TGTGCCAGCAGCTTCCGGGACACTAACTATGGCTACACCTTC. It translates to CASSFRDTNYGYTF.

CDR3 DNA: TGCAGCGTGCAATCACAGGGATACTACGAGCAGTACTTC. Its translation is CSVQSQGYYEQYF. This rearrangement joins TRBV29-1 to TRBJ2-7, with D possibly matching TRBD1 (6 bases). Germline V lookup: CDR1 SQVTM, CDR2 ANQGSEA. The V and J ends lost 6 bases and 3 bases respectively, with 15 bases between them. The CDR3 totals 13 residues.